These 24 T cell receptor beta chains were sequenced from one sample in a study of blood T cells in healthy people across ages. The second PCR ran about 6 to 11 cycles with a sample-barcoded 5' primer and J-beta primers. TCRdb recomputed calls from the 5' RACE reads with MiXCR, one row per CDR3 protein. The top ten clones hold 2.1% of a sample with 1.5 million to 2 million distinct CDR3 sequences, around 48% of them seen once. Sequencing was carried out using blood. The receptors originated from a woman in her 40s in good health.

This rearrangement joins TRBV9 to TRBJ2-5, with D uncertain. Germline lookup yields CDR1 SGDLS and CDR2 YYNGEE. Deletions cut 0 bases from V and 5 bases from J, with 8 bases between. The CDR3 has 13 amino acids. The CDR3 spells CASSVAVGETQYF. CDR3 bases: TGTGCCAGCAGCGTAGCTGTGGGGGAGACCCAGTACTTC.

This sequence joins TRBV24-1 and TRBJ1-2; 8 positions agree with TRBD1. The trim removed 3 bases at V and 8 bases at J, leaving 1 base unmatched. The CDR3 is made up of 12 amino acids. Germline V gives CDR1 KGHDR, CDR2 SFDVKD. The CDR3 here is CATSDDRGGYTF. The DNA for the CDR3 is TGTGCCACCAGTGATGACAGGGGCGGCTACACCTTC.

The chain has TRBV28 and TRBJ1-2; D is perhaps TRBD1 (5 bases). Trimming stripped 8 bases from V and 8 bases from J, with 18 bases between. This CDR3 is built from 13 residues. In germline, CDR1 is MDHEN, CDR2 SYDVKM. This CDR3 is CASFSGPSGGYTF. The CDR3 coding sequence is TGTGCCAGCTTCTCGGGACCCTCGGGAGGCTACACCTTC.

The V call is TRBV6-5, the J call TRBJ2-1, with D possibly matching TRBD1 (6 bases). This CDR3 region has 13 residues. V lost 8 bases and J lost 4, with 12 bases in between. CDR1 MNHEY and CDR2 SVGAGI come from the germline V gene. The CDR3 nucleotides read TGTGCCAGCCGTTTACAGGGTTACAATGAGCAGTTCTTC. Its protein product is CASRLQGYNEQFF.

The chain employs TRBV9 and TRBJ2-5, with 8 bases identical to TRBD1. Germline-derived CDR1 and CDR2 are SGDLS and YYNGEE. The J segment lost 6 bases and the V segment lost 0 bases, leaving 10 bases of the junction unmatched. This CDR3 comprises 16 residues. The CDR3 region has the DNA TGTGCCAGCAGCGTAGGAGGAGGGCAGGGGGCACAGACCCAGTACTTC. Encoded protein: CASSVGGGQGAQTQYF.

This clonotype appeared once. One end of the junction is discordant with germline, which a read error may explain. The chain employs TRBV5-1 and TRBJ2-3; D is ambiguous. The CDR3 spans 12 residues. Germline V lookup: CDR1 SGHRS, CDR2 YFSETQ. This chain's CDR3 is CASSPGLDMQYF. CDR3 coding DNA: TGCGCCAGCAGCCCTGGATTAGATATGCAGTATTTT.

V gene TRBV5-1 combines with J gene TRBJ2-1; no firm D call. Germline CDR1 reads SGHRS; CDR2 reads YFSETQ. This CDR3 spans 11 amino acids. With 3 bases removed from V and 9 bases from J, the gap between germline ends came to 7 bases. The CDR3 loop reads CASSSRTEQFF. The DNA of the CDR3 is TGCGCCAGCAGCTCAAGAACTGAGCAGTTCTTC.

The rearrangement uses TRBV13 and TRBJ2-5; tentative D call: TRBD2 (5 bases). Trimming took 5 bases from V and 5 from J, leaving 15 bases between them. Germline V gives CDR1 PRHDT, CDR2 FYEKMQ (reference sequence). The CDR3 extends over 14 amino acids. The CDR3 bases are TGTGCCAGCAGCGTCAGGAGGCCTTGGGAGACCCAGTACTTC. It specifies CASSVRRPWETQYF.

This clonotype has a handful of counts. V usage is TRBV7-2 and J usage is TRBJ2-4; D unresolved. CDR3 length equals 16 residues. Germline V gene data show CDR1 as SGHTA and CDR2 as FQGNSA. V was trimmed by 1 base and J by 6 bases, leaving 16 bases between them. Here the CDR3 reads CASSLGGLSPGNIQYF. CDR3 DNA sequence: TGTGCCAGCAGCTTAGGAGGTCTGTCTCCCGGAAACATTCAGTACTTC. Based on the CDR3 plus reference TRBV7-2 and TRBJ2-4, the full variable domain is GAGVSQSPSNKVTEKGKDVELRCDPISGHTALYWYRQSLGQGLEFLIYFQGNSAPDKSGLPSDRFSAERTGGSVSTLTIQRTQQEDSAVYLCASSLGGLSPGNIQYFGAGTRLSVL.

V gene TRBV12-3 or TRBV12-4 combines with J gene TRBJ2-3; 9 bases are a match to TRBD2. CDR3 length: 17 residues. V lost 1 base to trimming and J lost 4 bases; unmatched junction nucleotides: 9. The CDR3 loop reads CASSLGAGGVFADTQYF. The CDR3 DNA reads TGTGCCAGCAGTTTAGGAGCGGGGGGTGTGTTCGCAGATACGCAGTATTTT.

The chain couples TRBV6-5 to TRBJ2-1, with 7 bases matching TRBD2. V was clipped by 2 bases and J by 2 bases; unmatched bases: 6. The germline gives CDR1 MNHEY, CDR2 SVGAGI. The CDR3 consists of 16 residues. CDR3 nucleotides: TGTGCCAGCAGTTACCTTGCAGCGGGGACCTACAATGAGCAGTTCTTC. Encoded protein: CASSYLAAGTYNEQFF.

V usage is TRBV4-2 and J usage is TRBJ2-1; the D is unclear. The CDR3 length is 14 residues. V lost 0 bases to trimming and J lost 4 bases, with 7 bases between them. Looked up from germline, CDR1 is LGHNA and CDR2 is YNFKEQ. In nucleotides, the CDR3 is TGTGCCAGCAGCCAAGAGTTCCGGTACAATGAGCAGTTCTTC. Protein: CASSQEFRYNEQFF.

The chain carries TRBV4-3 and TRBJ2-5; the D gene is possibly TRBD2 (5 bases). The end of the DNA is better explained by TRBJ2-7, so the J call may be wrong. The CDR3 has 16 residues. Germline V CDR1 and CDR2: LGHNA, YSLEER. CDR3 nucleotide sequence: TGCGCCAGCAGCCAAGACGTCGCGGGCGCAACCTACGAGCAGTACTTC. It is translated as CASSQDVAGATYEQYF.

The V and J genes are TRBV28 and TRBJ2-1, with D hard to call. Germline V gene lookup returns CDR1 MDHEN and CDR2 SYDVKM. Trimming left V 1 base short and J 7 bases short, with 14 bases between. The CDR3 consists of 15 residues. CDR3 DNA: TGTGCCAGCAGTTTATTCCTAGGTTTGAGGAATGAGCAGTTCTTC. Amino acids: CASSLFLGLRNEQFF.

This chain links TRBV4-3 with TRBJ1-2, with D hard to call. The CDR3 runs to 17 residues. Trimming took 0 bases from V and 5 from J, leaving 19 bases between them. Per the germline V gene, CDR1 is LGHNA and CDR2 is YSLEER. The DNA of the CDR3 is TGCGCCAGCAGCCAAGATCCGGCCGGCAGGCGACCTTATGGCTACACCTTC. Protein product: CASSQDPAGRRPYGYTF.

The chain employs TRBV20-1 and TRBJ2-7; D possibly corresponds to TRBD2 (6 bases). The CDR3 is 12 residues long. V dropped 5 bases and J dropped 4 bases, with 12 bases sitting between them. CDR1 is DFQATT, CDR2 SNEGSKA, per germline (reference sequence). CDR3 amino acids: CSASGVVYEQYF. The CDR3 nucleotides read TGCAGTGCTTCGGGGGTCGTGTACGAGCAGTACTTC.

This clonotype was seen more than once but under ten times. The rearrangement uses TRBV7-8 and TRBJ1-2, with D possibly being TRBD1 (5 bases). The CDR3 covers 11 residues. V shed 3 bases and J shed 10 bases, with 9 bases lying between them. In germline, CDR1 is SGHVS, CDR2 FQNEAQ. The CDR3 loop reads CASSLGGHYTF. In DNA, the CDR3 is TGTGCCAGCAGCTTGGGCGGACACTACACCTTC.

The chain uses TRBV6-2 or TRBV6-3 and TRBJ2-7, with 7 bases fitting TRBD1. The trim removed 0 bases at V and 2 bases at J, leaving 22 bases unmatched. Per the germline V gene, CDR1 is MNHEY and CDR2 is SVGEGT. The CDR3 length is 21 residues. The CDR3 nucleotides read TGTGCCAGCAGTTACTCGATGAAGTATCGGGACAGCCGCATTTACACCTACGAGCAGTACTTC. Translation: CASSYSMKYRDSRIYTYEQYF.

The chain combines TRBV20-1 with TRBJ2-4, with TRBD2 matching 9 bases. With 1 base clipped from V and 2 bases from J, the junction kept 9 bases outside the gene matches. The CDR3 runs to 17 residues. In germline, CDR1 is DFQATT, CDR2 SNEGSKA (reference sequence). The CDR3 loop reads CSARGLGLADSKNIQYF. CDR3 sequence (DNA): TGCAGTGCTAGAGGCTTGGGACTAGCAGACTCCAAAAACATTCAGTACTTC.

This sequence joins TRBV20-1 and TRBJ2-3, with 10 bases aligning to TRBD1. Germline V gives CDR1 DFQATT, CDR2 SNEGSKA (reference sequence). V shed 7 bases, J shed 4 bases, and the junction held 5 bases outside the gene matches. This CDR3 comprises 13 residues. The CDR3 protein is CSVLGQGSDTQYF. DNA for the CDR3: TGCAGTGTCCTGGGACAGGGGTCAGATACGCAGTATTTT.

The chain couples TRBV20-1 to TRBJ2-1; D uncertain. Between the trimmed V and J ends, which lost 3 bases and 9 bases, there was a span of 6 bases. The length of the CDR3 is 10 residues. From germline, CDR1 is DFQATT and CDR2 SNEGSKA (reference sequence). This CDR3 reads CSASDGEQFF. For the CDR3, the DNA is TGCAGTGCTAGTGATGGTGAGCAGTTCTTC.

This clonotype was seen only a few times. The V gene is TRBV6-6, the J gene TRBJ2-3; 8 positions agree with TRBD2. Germline V lookup: CDR1 MNHNY, CDR2 SVGAGI (reference sequence). The CDR3 runs 15 residues. The V segment lost 4 bases and the J segment 4 bases; nucleotides outside the gene matches: 7. The CDR3 nucleotides are TGTGCCAGCAGTTCAAGCGGGAGAGATTCAGATACGCAGTATTTT. This sequence encodes CASSSSGRDSDTQYF.

The genes are TRBV27 and TRBJ1-4, with 11 bases identical to TRBD1. V gave up 8 bases and J gave up 0 bases; unmatched junction bases: 8. Germline values: CDR1 MNHEY, CDR2 SMNVEV (reference sequence). This CDR3 is built from 17 residues. As DNA, the CDR3 is TGTGCCAGCTCCCTCTTGGGACAGGGGGCAACTAATGAAAAACTGTTTTTT. Translating gives CASSLLGQGATNEKLFF.

CDR3 protein: CASSQTSGGFTDTQYF. CDR3 nucleotides: TGTGCCAGCAGCCAAACTAGCGGGGGGTTCACAGATACGCAGTATTTT. V and J are TRBV9 and TRBJ2-3; 12 bases line up with TRBD2. CDR3 length equals 16 residues. Germline trimming cut 4 bases from V and 2 bases from J; bases unmatched to any gene: 5. The germline gives CDR1 SGDLS, CDR2 YYNGEE.